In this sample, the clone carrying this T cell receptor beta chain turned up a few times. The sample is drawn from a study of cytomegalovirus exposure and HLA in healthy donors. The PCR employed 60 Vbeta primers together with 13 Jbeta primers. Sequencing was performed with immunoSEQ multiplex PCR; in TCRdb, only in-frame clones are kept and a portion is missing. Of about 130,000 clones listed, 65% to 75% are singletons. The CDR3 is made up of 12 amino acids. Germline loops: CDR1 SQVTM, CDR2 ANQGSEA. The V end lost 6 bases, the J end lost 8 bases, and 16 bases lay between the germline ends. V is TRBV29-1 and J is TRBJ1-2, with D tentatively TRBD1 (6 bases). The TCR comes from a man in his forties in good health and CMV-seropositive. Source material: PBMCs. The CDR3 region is CSVHPGVVGYTF. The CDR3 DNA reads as TGCAGCGTACACCCAGGGGTGGTAGGCTACACCTTC.